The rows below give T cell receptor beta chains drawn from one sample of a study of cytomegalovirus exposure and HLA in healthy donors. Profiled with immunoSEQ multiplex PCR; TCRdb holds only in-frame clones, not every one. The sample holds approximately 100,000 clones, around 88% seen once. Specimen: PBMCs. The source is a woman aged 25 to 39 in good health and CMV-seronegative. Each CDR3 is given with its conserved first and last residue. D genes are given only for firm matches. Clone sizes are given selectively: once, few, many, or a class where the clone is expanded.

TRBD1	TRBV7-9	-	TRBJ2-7	CASSRQGGSYEQYF	TGTGCCAGCAGCCGACAGGGGGGGTCCTACGAGCAGTACTTC
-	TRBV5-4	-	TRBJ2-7	CASSFSRALSEQYF	TGTGCCAGCAGCTTTTCCAGGGCCCTGAGCGAGCAGTACTTC
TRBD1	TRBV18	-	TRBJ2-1	CASSPPGRDREANEQFF	TGTGCCAGCTCACCACCTGGCCGGGACAGGGAGGCCAATGAGCAGTTCTTC
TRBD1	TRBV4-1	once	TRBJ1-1	CASSQSGTVRTEAFF	TGCGCCAGCAGCCAGTCCGGGACAGTCAGGACTGAAGCTTTCTTT
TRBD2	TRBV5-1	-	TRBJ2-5	CASSLDLAGDQETQYF	TGCGCCAGCAGCTTGGACCTAGCGGGGGACCAAGAGACCCAGTACTTC
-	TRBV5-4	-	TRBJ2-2	CASSFLGRTSGELFF	TGTGCCAGCAGCTTTCTGGGCAGAACGTCCGGGGAGCTGTTTTTT
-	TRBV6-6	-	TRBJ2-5	CASSHLGGGVQETQYF	TGTGCCAGCAGCCACCTCGGAGGGGGCGTCCAAGAGACCCAGTACTTC
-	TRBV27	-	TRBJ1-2	CASSFPGGYGYTF	TGTGCCAGCAGTTTTCCCGGCGGCTATGGCTACACCTTC
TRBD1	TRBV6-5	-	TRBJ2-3	CASRPSGQGTDTQYF	TGTGCCAGCAGACCCTCGGGACAGGGCACAGATACGCAGTATTTT
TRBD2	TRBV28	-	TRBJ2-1	CASSFPGTSGYNEQFF	TGTGCCAGCAGTTTTCCCGGGACTAGCGGTTACAATGAGCAGTTCTTC
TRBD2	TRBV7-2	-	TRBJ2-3	CASSLMGGFSTDTQYF	TGTGCCAGCAGCCTAATGGGGGGGTTTAGCACAGATACGCAGTATTTT
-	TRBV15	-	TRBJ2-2	CATSRDRGRTGELFF	TGTGCCACCAGTAGAGATCGGGGGAGGACCGGGGAGCTGTTTTTT
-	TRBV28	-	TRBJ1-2	CASSLGGNVRLYGYTF	TGTGCCAGCAGTTTAGGGGGGAATGTCCGTTTATATGGCTACACCTTC
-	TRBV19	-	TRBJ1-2	CASSIGQDWGYTF	TGTGCCAGTAGTATAGGGCAGGACTGGGGCTACACCTTC
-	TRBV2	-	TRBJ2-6	CASSDRAGANVLTF	TGTGCCAGCAGTGACAGGGCTGGGGCCAACGTCCTGACTTTC
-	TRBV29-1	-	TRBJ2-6	CSAGQSSAGANVLTF	TGCAGCGCCGGACAGAGTTCGGCTGGGGCCAACGTCCTGACTTTC
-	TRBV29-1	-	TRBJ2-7	CSVAGATYEQYF	TGCAGCGTTGCTGGGGCAACCTACGAGCAGTACTTC
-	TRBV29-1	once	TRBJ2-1	CSVEIALRDIVYNEQFF	TGCAGCGTTGAAATTGCCCTCCGGGACATAGTGTACAATGAGCAGTTCTTC
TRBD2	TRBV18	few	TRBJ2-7	CASSGGSDYEQYF	TGTGCCAGCTCCGGGGGGTCCGACTACGAGCAGTACTTC
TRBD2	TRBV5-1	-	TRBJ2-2	CASRTSVTGELFF	TGCGCCAGCAGAACTAGCGTAACCGGGGAGCTGTTTTTT
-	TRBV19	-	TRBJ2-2	CASSLGRLSNTGELFF	TGTGCCAGTAGTTTAGGGAGATTGAGTAACACCGGGGAGCTGTTTTTT
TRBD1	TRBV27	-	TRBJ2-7	CASRGTGTVEQYF	TGTGCCAGCAGGGGGACAGGCACGGTCGAGCAGTACTTC
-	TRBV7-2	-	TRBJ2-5	CASSSGPGEETQYF	TGTGCCAGCAGCTCCGGACCGGGGGAAGAGACCCAGTACTTC
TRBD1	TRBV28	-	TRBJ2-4	CASGTGGPIAKNIQYF	TGTGCCAGCGGAACAGGGGGCCCTATAGCCAAAAACATTCAGTACTTC
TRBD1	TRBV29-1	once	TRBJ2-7	CSARQGLTYEQYF	TGCAGCGCCAGACAGGGCCTGACCTACGAGCAGTACTTC
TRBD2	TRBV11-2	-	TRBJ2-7	CASSLTSGSFYEQYF	TGTGCCAGCAGCTTAACTAGCGGGAGCTTTTACGAGCAGTACTTC
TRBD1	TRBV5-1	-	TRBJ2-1	CASSPGQVGIGEQFF	TGCGCCAGCAGCCCAGGACAGGTGGGCATCGGTGAGCAGTTCTTC
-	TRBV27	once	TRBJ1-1	CASRSLFGNTEAFF	TGTGCCAGCAGATCCCTCTTCGGTAACACTGAAGCTTTCTTT
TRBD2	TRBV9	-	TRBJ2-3	CASSVAGLADTQYF	TGTGCCAGCAGCGTAGCAGGACTAGCGGATACGCAGTATTTT
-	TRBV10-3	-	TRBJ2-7	CAISEVGSIYEQYF	TGTGCCATCAGTGAGGTGGGCTCGATCTACGAGCAGTACTTC
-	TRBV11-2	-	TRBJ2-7	CASSRGGIEGDEQYF	TGTGCCAGCAGCCGCGGGGGAATCGAGGGGGACGAGCAGTACTTC
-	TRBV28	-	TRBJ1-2	CASRSTGTQWGYTF	TGTGCCAGCAGATCCACCGGGACACAATGGGGCTACACCTTC
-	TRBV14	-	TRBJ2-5	CASSQGQKETQYF	TGTGCCAGCAGCCAAGGGCAGAAAGAGACCCAGTACTTC
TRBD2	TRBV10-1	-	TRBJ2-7	CASSRPAGDNSYEQYF	TGCGCCAGCAGTCGCCCGGCGGGAGATAACTCCTACGAGCAGTACTTC
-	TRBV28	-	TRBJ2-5	CASSLYRETQYF	TGTGCCAGCAGTTTATATCGAGAGACCCAGTACTTC
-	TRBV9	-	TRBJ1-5	CASSVRAGNQPQHF	TGTGCCAGCAGCGTTAGAGCGGGCAATCAGCCCCAGCATTTT
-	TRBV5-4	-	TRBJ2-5	CASSSLGGGAETQYF	TGTGCCAGCAGCTCTCTAGGCGGGGGCGCGGAGACCCAGTACTTC
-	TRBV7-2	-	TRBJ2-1	CASSLSRTAYNEQFF	TGTGCCAGCAGCTTATCACGGACAGCCTACAATGAGCAGTTCTTC
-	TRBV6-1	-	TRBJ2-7	CASNLNQGPGEQYF	TGTGCCAGCAATCTCAACCAGGGGCCCGGAGAGCAGTACTTC